This T cell receptor beta chain came from a study of CD8 T cells in ankylosing spondylitis. General study points: Seemingly characteristic of ankylosing spondylitis blood was a TCR beta motif consisting of roughly 8 highly homologous variants. Previously reported in reactive arthritis synovial fluid and blood were some of the motif variants.

TCRdb analysed the 5' RACE reads with MiXCR anew, one entry per CDR3 protein. The sample carries under 550,000 distinct CDR3 sequences, 25% to 30% recorded once. V lost 5 bases and J 6 bases, leaving 15 bases between the germline ends. This CDR3 comprises 13 residues. Germline loops: CDR1 SGHRS, CDR2 YFSETQ. A few counts support this clonotype. Its target is not known. The material sequenced was blood, either unsorted or a sorted T cell fraction (not recorded which). The clonotype was recovered from a male donor with ankylosing spondylitis. This rearrangement joins TRBV5-1 to TRBJ2-7; D might be TRBD1 or TRBD2, each matching 5 bases. This CDR3 reads CASSPRGSGEQYF. CDR3 nucleotides: TGCGCCAGCAGTCCCCGGGGCTCTGGCGAGCAGTACTTC.